Below are 9 T cell receptor beta chains sequenced from a single sample in a study of T cell repertoires in aging, cancer and after chemotherapy. TRB rearrangements spanning V, D and J were amplified using mixed TRB-A/B primers. A single record per CDR3 protein comes from TCRdb applying MiXCR to the multiplex PCR reads. This table holds about 9,500 distinct CDR3 sequences, around a third found once. TCR beta rearrangements were amplified from peripheral blood genomic DNA. Sequencing input: blood. The receptor set was obtained from a human donor in good health.

V is TRBV7-2 and J is TRBJ1-4; D call uncertain. The germline V and J ends were trimmed by 1 base and 4 bases, with 13 bases remaining between them. In germline, CDR1 is SGHTA, CDR2 FQGNSA. This CDR3 has 16 amino acids. The CDR3 DNA reads as TGTGCCAGCAGCTTAGGAGTGGCCGACGGTAATGAAAAACTGTTTTTT. It specifies CASSLGVADGNEKLFF. Using reference TRBV7-2 and TRBJ1-4 for the parts outside the CDR3, the full variable domain is GAGVSQSPSNKVTEKGKDVELRCDPISGHTALYWYRQSLGQGLEFLIYFQGNSAPDKSGLPSDRFSAERTGGSVSTLTIQRTQQEDSAVYLCASSLGVADGNEKLFFGSGTQLSVL.

V and J are TRBV6-2 or TRBV6-3 and TRBJ2-1, with 9 bases fitting TRBD2. V lost 11 bases and J lost 2; bases outside the gene matches: 4. Germline V gene data show CDR1 as MNHEY and CDR2 as SVGEGT. The CDR3 totals 13 residues. The CDR3 DNA follows: TGTGCCTACGCGGGGGGGCCCTACAATGAGCAGTTCTTC. The encoded protein is CAYAGGPYNEQFF.

The V gene is TRBV27, the J gene TRBJ1-1; D is undetermined. The V gene lost 2 bases and the J gene lost 5 bases, with 9 bases spanning the gap. This CDR3 comprises 13 residues. Germline V lookup: CDR1 MNHEY, CDR2 SMNVEV (reference sequence). In DNA form, the CDR3 reads TGTGCCAGCAGTTTAGGTAGGGATACTGAAGCTTTCTTT. Translation gives CASSLGRDTEAFF.

The CDR3 sequence is CASSLWSGAEELFF. In nucleotides, the CDR3 is TGTGCCAGCAGTCTTTGGTCCGGGGCCGAGGAGCTGTTTTTT. V is TRBV6-5 and J is TRBJ2-2; D is tentatively TRBD1 or TRBD2 (5 bases each). This CDR3 is 14 amino acids long. Trimming stripped 5 bases from V and 10 bases from J, with 17 bases between. CDR1 and CDR2 from the germline V gene are MNHEY and SVGAGI.

This clonotype has more than one count but fewer than ten. The CDR3 DNA sequence: TGTGCCAGCTTTGGGGGGACCGGGGAGCTGTTTTTT. Encoded protein: CASFGGTGELFF. The chain links TRBV6-5 to TRBJ2-2; TRBD2 is a possible D gene (6 bases). This CDR3 is built from 12 residues. Trimming removed 8 bases at V and 5 bases at J, with 9 bases between. Germline CDR1 and CDR2: MNHEY and SVGAGI.

This clonotype came up a few times. The V gene is TRBV7-9, the J gene TRBJ2-7; possible D gene TRBD1, 5 bases. The V and J ends lost 3 bases and 2 bases respectively, with 8 bases between them. The length of the CDR3 is 13 residues. CDR1 is SEHNR, CDR2 FQNEAQ, per germline (reference sequence). The CDR3 bases are TGTGCCAGCAGCTTGGACAACGCCTACGAGCAGTACGTC. Amino acids: CASSLDNAYEQYV.

This chain connects TRBV12-3 or TRBV12-4 to TRBJ1-1; D gene ambiguous. V was pared by 3 bases and J by 2 bases, with 10 bases between. This CDR3 is 14 amino acids long. The CDR3 region is CASSFEGQNTEAFF. In DNA form, the CDR3 reads TGTGCCAGCAGTTTCGAAGGGCAAAACACTGAAGCTTTCTTT.

This clonotype has only a few counts. The chain links TRBV30 to TRBJ2-2; TRBD1 agrees at 8 bases. The CDR3 contains 15 residues. From germline, CDR1 is GTSNPN and CDR2 SVGIG (reference sequence). Trimming removed 3 bases from V and 7 bases from J; junction bases left unmatched: 10. The CDR3 loop is CAWSGAQGVGGELFF. The CDR3 coding sequence is TGTGCCTGGAGCGGAGCACAGGGGGTAGGCGGGGAGCTGTTTTTT.

This clonotype was recorded a few times. The rearrangement links TRBV6-5 to TRBJ2-3; the D is unclear. The CDR3 has 14 amino acids. The V end lost 5 bases, the J end lost 6 bases, and 15 bases lay between the germline ends. Per the germline V gene, CDR1 is MNHEY and CDR2 is SVGAGI. CDR3 loop: CASSDKVNSDTQYF. The CDR3 DNA reads as TGTGCCAGCAGTGACAAGGTTAACAGTGATACGCAGTATTTT.